A selection of T cell receptor beta chains follows, all from one sample in a study of T cells after yellow fever vaccination. Using its own MiXCR run on the 5' RACE reads, TCRdb lists one record per CDR3 protein. Here the sample spans 600,000 to 750,000 distinct CDR3 sequences, about 12% being singletons. Sequencing used PBMCs, obtained on the day of the yellow fever booster vaccination. These receptors all come from a man aged 30-40 years who received the YFV17D yellow fever vaccine. CDR3s include the opening cysteine and the closing phenylalanine or tryptophan. D genes are given only for firm matches. Rows give clone size only sometimes, using once, few, many, or a class for an expanded clone.

TRBV7-2	TRBD2	16	TRBJ2-5	.	CASSIWGLVTQETQYF	TGTGCCAGCAGTATATGGGGACTAGTAACGCAAGAGACCCAGTACTTC
TRBV6-6	.	11	TRBJ2-1	.	CASTQDEEQFF	TGTGCCAGCACACAGGACGAGGAGCAGTTCTTC
TRBV10-1	.	13	TRBJ2-3	few	CASSGGAGWTQYF	TGCGCCAGCAGCGGCGGGGCCGGATGGACGCAGTATTTT
TRBV7-2	TRBD1	16	TRBJ1-5	few	CASFQVRTGVNQPQHF	TGTGCCAGCTTCCAGGTTCGGACAGGAGTTAATCAGCCCCAGCATTTT
TRBV12-5	.	17	TRBJ1-1	few	CASGLVLQGSMNTEAFF	TGTGCTAGTGGTTTGGTACTCCAGGGTTCAATGAACACTGAAGCTTTCTTT
TRBV29-1	.	12	TRBJ2-7	many	CSAADWDYEQYF	TGCAGCGCTGCGGACTGGGACTACGAGCAGTACTTC
TRBV12-3/TRBV12-4	.	19	TRBJ2-5	.	CASSLAPGSTSVVRESQYF	TGTGCCAGCAGTTTAGCGCCTGGAAGCACTAGTGTCGTCCGAGAGTCCCAGTACTTC
TRBV23-1	.	14	TRBJ2-2	few	CASSQSGSTGELFF	TGCGCCAGCAGTCAATCGGGGTCGACCGGGGAGCTGTTTTTT
TRBV5-1	.	13	TRBJ1-1	few	CASSLLGASEAFF	TGCGCCAGCAGCTTGTTAGGGGCTTCGGAAGCTTTCTTT
TRBV6-1	TRBD1	14	TRBJ1-4	many	CASRPRDRGEKLFF	TGTGCCAGCAGGCCCCGGGACAGGGGTGAAAAACTGTTTTTT
TRBV7-2	TRBD2	16	TRBJ2-2	few	CASRLPSGKTLGELFF	TGTGCCAGCAGGCTCCCTAGCGGGAAGACCCTCGGGGAGCTGTTTTTT
TRBV7-6	.	15	TRBJ2-7	.	CASSRNSGTLYEQYF	TGTGCCAGCAGCCGAAATTCAGGAACCCTCTACGAGCAGTACTTC
TRBV7-3	.	15	TRBJ2-7	.	CASSLSGGAGVEQYF	TGTGCCAGCAGCTTAAGCGGTGGGGCCGGGGTGGAGCAGTACTTC
TRBV5-5	.	13	TRBJ2-5	few	CASSLDVVETQYF	TGTGCCAGCAGCTTGGACGTCGTGGAGACCCAGTACTTC
TRBV24-1	.	16	TRBJ2-1	.	CATSQKASLSYNEQFF	TGTGCCACCAGCCAAAAGGCTAGTTTGTCCTACAATGAGCAGTTCTTC
TRBV6-2/TRBV6-3	.	16	TRBJ2-2	few	CASSYSSGTPAGELFF	TGTGCCAGCAGTTACTCTTCCGGGACACCGGCCGGGGAGCTGTTTTTT
TRBV20-1	TRBD2	16	TRBJ2-7	.	CSATRPGGSASYEQYF	TGCAGTGCTACTAGACCGGGGGGGTCAGCCTCCTACGAGCAGTACTTC
TRBV24-1	.	15	TRBJ1-5	few	CATSDFELANQPQHF	TGTGCCACCAGTGATTTCGAGTTAGCGAATCAGCCCCAGCATTTT
TRBV20-1	.	11	TRBJ1-2	.	CSAPQGYGYTF	TGCAGTGCTCCACAGGGTTATGGCTACACCTTC
TRBV10-3	.	13	TRBJ2-2	.	CAIWAGDTGELFF	TGTGCCATCTGGGCAGGGGACACCGGGGAGCTGTTTTTT
TRBV7-7	.	14	TRBJ2-5	few	CASSSAGGQETQYF	TGTGCTAGCAGCTCCGCAGGAGGCCAAGAGACCCAGTACTTC
TRBV5-1	TRBD1	14	TRBJ2-7	many	CASSLGTGAYEQYF	TGTGCCAGCAGCTTAGGGACAGGTGCCTACGAGCAGTACTTC
TRBV2	.	11	TRBJ2-7	.	CATRVGIEQYF	TGTGCCACCCGAGTGGGAATCGAGCAGTACTTC
TRBV27	TRBD2	17	TRBJ2-2	many	CASSLTTSASIAGELFF	TGTGCCAGCAGTTTGACAACTAGCGCGTCTATCGCCGGGGAGCTGTTTTTT
TRBV28	TRBD2	17	TRBJ2-1	.	CASSLNNLAAGDNEQFF	TGTGCCAGCAGTTTAAATAACCTAGCGGCCGGTGACAATGAGCAGTTCTTC
TRBV29-1	.	13	TRBJ2-7	.	CSVEWDGDYEQYF	TGCAGCGTCGAGTGGGACGGAGACTACGAGCAGTACTTC
TRBV29-1	.	12	TRBJ2-7	many	CSARTVSYEQYF	TGCAGCGCTAGGACAGTCAGCTACGAGCAGTACTTC
TRBV18	.	14	TRBJ2-7	few	CASSPPGLRGEQYF	TGTGCCAGCTCACCACCGGGACTCCGCGGCGAGCAGTACTTC
TRBV5-1	.	13	TRBJ1-1	few	CASSSGWNTEAFF	TGCGCCAGCAGCTCAGGATGGAACACTGAAGCTTTCTTT
TRBV20-1	TRBD2	15	TRBJ2-5	few	CSRLRTSGVQETQYF	TGCAGTCGACTTCGGACTAGCGGGGTTCAAGAGACCCAGTACTTC
TRBV21-1	.	14	TRBJ2-1	.	CASSKRYSLYEQFF	TGTGCCAGCAGCAAAAGGTACAGTCTCTATGAGCAGTTCTTC
TRBV7-9	.	12	TRBJ1-1	.	CASGGGDTEAFF	TGTGCCAGCGGGGGAGGTGACACTGAAGCTTTCTTT
TRBV27	TRBD1	15	TRBJ2-7	.	CASSLGGDRGYEQYF	TGTGCCAGCAGTTTGGGTGGAGACAGGGGCTACGAGCAGTACTTC
TRBV19	.	13	TRBJ2-1	few	CASNHRGAYEQFF	TGTGCCAGTAACCATAGGGGGGCCTATGAGCAGTTCTTC
TRBV20-1	TRBD2	14	TRBJ2-7	.	CSASGSGSGYEQYF	TGCAGTGCTAGCGGTAGCGGGAGCGGCTACGAGCAGTACTTC
TRBV6-1	TRBD2	14	TRBJ2-7	.	CASRAGTSGIEQYF	TGTGCCAGCAGAGCCGGGACTAGCGGGATTGAGCAGTACTTC
TRBV7-2	.	14	TRBJ1-1	few	CASSPSTGQRLAFF	TGTGCCAGCAGCCCCTCGACCGGACAGAGGCTAGCTTTCTTT